This T cell receptor (beta chain) was recorded in a study of blood T cell repertoires in COVID-19. Study-wide context: Researchers got acute and convalescent COVID-19 samples from the United States, Italy and Spain. PBMCs, B-cell-depleted T cells, or T cells were the source of the cDNA or gDNA that made up the material.

This clone was picked up a small number of times. The CDR3 loop spans 14 amino acids. CDR1 is SGHNT, CDR2 YENEEA, per germline. Trimming removed 5 bases at V and 3 bases at J, with 14 bases between. As handled by the study authors: Amplified reference gene primers provided the basis for estimating nucleated cell counts. TCRdb keeps only in-frame clones here, not all; method: immunoSEQ multiplex PCR. That table is the source of V, J and clone size, and D and trimming were worked out from the DNA. The table records 150,000 to 200,000 clones, 80% to 90% of them present only once. Sequenced input: peripheral blood. The rearrangement joins TRBV11-3 to TRBJ2-7, with D possibly being TRBD2 (6 bases). The source of this sequence is a man between 50 and 59 years old with active or convalescent COVID-19. CDR3 DNA sequence: TGTGCCAGCAGCGACGGGGGTTCGCGCTACGAGCAGTACTTC. It translates to CASSDGGSRYEQYF.